Listed below are T cell receptor beta chains from one sample, sequenced in a study of cytomegalovirus exposure and HLA in healthy donors. TCRdb's copy holds only in-frame clones and misses some; the assay was immunoSEQ multiplex PCR. The sample carries around 150,000 clones, around 75% recorded once. Sequences were obtained from PBMCs. Source of these receptors: a human donor in good health. The CDR3 runs from the conserved cysteine through the conserved F or W.

TRBJ2-7 | TRBV6-6 | CASSSLLGGSSYEQYF
TRBJ1-6 | TRBV30 | CAWEGQPNSPLHF
TRBJ2-7 | TRBV30 | CAFTSSYEQYF
TRBJ1-1 | TRBV28 | CASSLRQGSTEAFF
TRBJ2-1 | TRBV28 | CASPGLAGRNEQFF
TRBJ2-2 | TRBV19 | CASSTQTGELFF
TRBJ1-6 | TRBV7-6 | CASSLGGSGNSPLHF
TRBJ1-6 | TRBV7-9 | CASSLRRGDSPLHF
NA | TRBV6-5 | CASSYSRDLAYEQYF
TRBJ1-2 | TRBV4-1 | CASSQDRQSYGYTF
TRBJ2-7 | TRBV4-1 | CASSLLAAEHEQYF
TRBJ1-1 | TRBV10-3 | CAIRDRGPNTEAFF
TRBJ2-5 | TRBV5-6 | CASSLRAGGLETQYF
TRBJ1-4 | TRBV2 | CARRGLSTNEKLFF
TRBJ2-1 | TRBV18 | CASSPLGLAGGRNEQFF
TRBJ1-1 | TRBV28 | CASSFSRGLMNTEAFF
TRBJ1-1 | TRBV7-9 | CASSLASGKVTEAFF
TRBJ2-7 | TRBV7-6 | CASSSQDRGGEQYF
TRBJ1-6 | TRBV4-1 | CASSQGRSGTANSPLHF
TRBJ2-1 | TRBV5-6 | CASSLARGRGREQFF
TRBJ1-4 | TRBV30 | CAWSAGGEKLFF
TRBJ2-6 | TRBV7-2 | CASSITRRGANVLTF
TRBJ1-1 | TRBV10-2 | CASKGGGEAFF
TRBJ2-7 | TRBV6-5 | CASSAGGLGTTEQYF
TRBJ1-1 | TRBV19 | CASSFSGVGTEAFF
TRBJ1-1 | TRBV7-2 | CASSFLAEAFF
TRBJ1-2 | TRBV7-8 | CASSLRSGGSYGYTF
TRBJ2-3 | TRBV7-9 | CASSLSSGDDTQYF
TRBJ2-6 | TRBV15 | CATSSQDTYSGANVLTF
TRBJ1-2 | TRBV29-1 | CSATILDYAFGYTF
TRBJ1-1 | TRBV2 | CASSRDSSMNTEAFF
TRBJ1-1 | TRBV19 | CATRQGLNTEAFF
NA | TRBV30 | CAWSVLNYEQYF
TRBJ1-2 | TRBV7-2 | CASSILSWGESGYTF
TRBJ1-3 | TRBV29-1 | CSVLASGNTIYF
TRBJ2-1 | TRBV7-3 | CASSPTAGTTSSYNEQFF
TRBJ2-3 | TRBV15 | CATSAASGGTDTQYF
TRBJ2-3 | TRBV4-1 | CASSQDVLAGTRDTQYF
TRBJ2-4 | TRBV4-1 | CASSRSGGSNIQYF
TRBJ2-3 | TRBV7-2 | CASSLGASGMVDTQYF
TRBJ1-5 | TRBV7-2 | CASSLRYSNQPQHF
TRBJ2-1 | TRBV10-2 | CASRSTGYNEQFF
TRBJ1-1 | TRBV10-1 | CASSPGLVTEAFF
TRBJ2-1 | TRBV7-6 | CASSQIGLAGPHNEQFF
TRBJ2-7 | TRBV30 | CAWSIRPGWPYEQYF
TRBJ2-2 | TRBV19 | CASSITSVVGELFF
TRBJ1-1 | TRBV14 | CASSHPGGWAEAFF
TRBJ2-7 | TRBV7-2 | CASSRTDSYEQYF
TRBJ1-2 | TRBV10-3 | CAIRSQEIYTF
TRBJ1-1 | TRBV20-1 | CSASGGTEAFF
TRBJ1-2 | TRBV29-1 | CSVEKSQALFGGFYGYTF
TRBJ2-3 | TRBV6-1 | CASSTSGETDTQYF
TRBJ1-5 | TRBV2 | CASRHREYSNQPQHF